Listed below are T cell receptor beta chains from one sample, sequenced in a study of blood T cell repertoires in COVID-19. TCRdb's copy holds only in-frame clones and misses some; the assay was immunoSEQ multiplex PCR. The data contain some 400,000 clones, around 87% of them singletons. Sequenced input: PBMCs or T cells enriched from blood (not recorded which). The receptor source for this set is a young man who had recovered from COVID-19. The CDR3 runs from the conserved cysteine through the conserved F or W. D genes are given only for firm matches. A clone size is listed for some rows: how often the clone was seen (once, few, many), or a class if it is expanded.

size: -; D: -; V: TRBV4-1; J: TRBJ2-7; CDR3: CASSQDSGRYEQYF; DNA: TGCGCCAGCAGCCAAGATTCCGGTCGGTACGAGCAGTACTTC
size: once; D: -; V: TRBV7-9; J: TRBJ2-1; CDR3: CASIRGLTSYNEQFF; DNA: TGTGCCAGCATCCGGGGACTTACCTCCTACAATGAGCAGTTCTTC
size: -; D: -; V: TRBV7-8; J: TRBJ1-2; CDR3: CASSLELSQLDGYTF; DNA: TGTGCCAGCAGCTTAGAACTAAGTCAGTTGGATGGCTACACCTTC
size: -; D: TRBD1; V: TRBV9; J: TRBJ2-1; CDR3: CASRDGTGEPNEQFF; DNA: TGTGCCAGCAGGGATGGGACAGGGGAGCCGAATGAGCAGTTCTTC
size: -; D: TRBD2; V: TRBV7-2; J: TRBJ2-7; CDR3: CASSLKMGVAGSSYEQYF; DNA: TGTGCCAGCAGCTTAAAAATGGGTGTAGCGGGGTCCTCGTACGAGCAGTACTTC
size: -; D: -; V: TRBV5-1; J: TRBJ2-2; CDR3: CASGHGPMELFF; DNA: TGCGCCAGCGGACACGGACCTATGGAGCTGTTTTTT
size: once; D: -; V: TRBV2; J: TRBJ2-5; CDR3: CASSEEQKETQYF; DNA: TGTGCCAGCAGTGAAGAACAGAAAGAGACCCAGTACTTC
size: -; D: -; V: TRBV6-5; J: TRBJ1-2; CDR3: CASSYRGDDYGYTF; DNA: TGTGCCAGCAGTTACCGGGGGGACGATTATGGCTACACCTTC
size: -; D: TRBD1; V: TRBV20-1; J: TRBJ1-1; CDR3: CSASDRVTEAFF; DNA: TGCAGTGCTAGTGACAGGGTCACTGAAGCTTTCTTT
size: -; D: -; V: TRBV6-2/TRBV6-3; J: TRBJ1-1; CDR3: CASSRIRENTEAFF; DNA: TGTGCCAGCAGTCGTATCCGCGAGAACACTGAAGCTTTCTTT
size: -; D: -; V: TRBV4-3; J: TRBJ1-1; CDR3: CASSRQGGATEAFF; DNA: TGCGCCAGCAGCCGGCAGGGAGGCGCCACTGAAGCTTTCTTT
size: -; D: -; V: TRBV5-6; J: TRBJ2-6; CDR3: CASVLFVSPSGANVLTF; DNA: TGTGCCAGCGTCCTTTTTGTCTCCCCCTCTGGGGCCAACGTCCTGACTTTC
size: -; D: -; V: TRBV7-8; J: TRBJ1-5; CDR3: CASSQDKNQPQHF; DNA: TGTGCCAGCAGCCAAGACAAAAATCAGCCCCAGCATTTT
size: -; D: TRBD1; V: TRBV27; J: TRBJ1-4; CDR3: CASSPGDSGPEKLFF; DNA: TGTGCCAGCAGTCCGGGGGACAGCGGCCCCGAAAAACTGTTTTTT
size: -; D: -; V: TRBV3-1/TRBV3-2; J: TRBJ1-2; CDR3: CASSQEAGSGYGYTF; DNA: TGTGCCAGCAGCCAAGAGGCGGGCTCTGGCTATGGCTACACCTTC
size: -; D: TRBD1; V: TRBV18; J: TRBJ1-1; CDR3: CASPRQGPNTEAFF; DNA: TGTGCCAGCCCCCGACAGGGACCGAACACTGAAGCTTTCTTT
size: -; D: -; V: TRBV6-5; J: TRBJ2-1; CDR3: CASSYLNEQFF; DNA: TGTGCCAGCAGTTACCTAAATGAGCAGTTCTTC
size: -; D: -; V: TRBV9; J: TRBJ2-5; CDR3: CASSATLSEETQYF; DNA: TGTGCCAGCAGCGCGACTCTAAGTGAGGAGACCCAGTACTTC
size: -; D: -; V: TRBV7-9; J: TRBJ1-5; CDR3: CASSLAGGGNQPQHF; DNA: TGTGCCAGCAGCTTAGCGGGAGGAGGCAATCAGCCCCAGCATTTT
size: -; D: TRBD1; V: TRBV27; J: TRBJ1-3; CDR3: CASMGQSSGNTIYF; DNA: TGTGCCAGCATGGGACAGAGCTCTGGAAACACCATATATTTT
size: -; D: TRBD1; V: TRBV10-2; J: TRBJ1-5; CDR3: CASSEHRGYSNQPQHF; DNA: TGCGCCAGCAGTGAGCACAGGGGATATAGCAATCAGCCCCAGCATTTT
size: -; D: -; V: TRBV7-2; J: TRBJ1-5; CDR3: CASSLVAGADQPQHF; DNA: TGTGCCAGCAGCTTAGTAGCTGGGGCAGATCAGCCCCAGCATTTT
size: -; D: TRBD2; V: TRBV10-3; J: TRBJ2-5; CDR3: CAISEASGAGQETQYF; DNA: TGTGCCATCAGTGAGGCCAGCGGGGCCGGTCAAGAGACCCAGTACTTC
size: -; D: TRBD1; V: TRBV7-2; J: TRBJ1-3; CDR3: CASSPRTGSGNTIYF; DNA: TGTGCCAGCAGCCCGCGGACAGGCTCTGGAAACACCATATATTTT
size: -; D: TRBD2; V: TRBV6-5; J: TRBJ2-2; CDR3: CASSRGRDTGELFF; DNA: TGTGCCAGCAGCCGGGGGAGGGACACCGGGGAGCTGTTTTTT
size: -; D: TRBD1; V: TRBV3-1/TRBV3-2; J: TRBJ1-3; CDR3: CASSRDRGGSGNTIYF; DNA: TGTGCCAGCAGCCGGGACAGGGGTGGGTCTGGAAACACCATATATTTT
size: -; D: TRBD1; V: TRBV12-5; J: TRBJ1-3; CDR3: CASGLVPDRVSGNTIYF; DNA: TGTGCTAGTGGTTTGGTACCGGACAGGGTGTCTGGAAACACCATATATTTT
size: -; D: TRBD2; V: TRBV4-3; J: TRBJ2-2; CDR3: CASSRRTSGGVNTGELFF; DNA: TGCGCCAGCAGCCGTCGGACTAGCGGGGGGGTAAACACCGGGGAGCTGTTTTTT
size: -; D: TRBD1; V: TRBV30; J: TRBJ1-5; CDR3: CAWSVYRGQPQHF; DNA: TGTGCCTGGAGTGTATACAGGGGACAGCCCCAGCATTTT
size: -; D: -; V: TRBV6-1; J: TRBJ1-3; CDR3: CASSGGERLLQVGNTIYF; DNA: TGTGCCAGCAGTGGGGGGGAACGGCTTCTACAGGTGGGAAACACCATATATTTT
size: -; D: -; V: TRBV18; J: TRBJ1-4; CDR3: CASFRRGLDEKLFF; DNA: TGTGCCAGCTTCCGGCGGGGGTTGGATGAAAAACTGTTTTTT
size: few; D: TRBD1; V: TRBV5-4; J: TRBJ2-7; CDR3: CASSLSPGQSSYEQYF; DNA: TGTGCCAGCAGCTTAAGTCCGGGACAGAGCTCCTACGAGCAGTACTTC
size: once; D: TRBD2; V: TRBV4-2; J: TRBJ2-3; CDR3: CASSLPSGGTTQYF; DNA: TGTGCCAGCAGCCTGCCTAGCGGGGGGACTACGCAGTATTTT
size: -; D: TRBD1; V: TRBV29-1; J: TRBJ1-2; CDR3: CSVVGDRGRGYTF; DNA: TGCAGCGTTGTGGGGGACAGGGGCCGTGGCTACACCTTC
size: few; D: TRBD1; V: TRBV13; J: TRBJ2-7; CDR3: CASSQRQGAHEQYF; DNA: TGTGCCAGCAGTCAGAGACAGGGGGCACACGAGCAGTACTTC
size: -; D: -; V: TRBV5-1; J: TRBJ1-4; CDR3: CASSSPGEKLFF; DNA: TGCGCCAGCAGCTCCCCAGGCGAAAAACTGTTTTTT
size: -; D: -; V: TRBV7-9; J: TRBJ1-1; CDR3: CASSLDWRNTEAFF; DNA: TGTGCCAGCAGCTTAGACTGGAGGAACACTGAAGCTTTCTTT
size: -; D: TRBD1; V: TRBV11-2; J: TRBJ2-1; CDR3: CAITGVRYNEQFF; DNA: TGTGCCATCACAGGGGTGAGGTACAATGAGCAGTTCTTC
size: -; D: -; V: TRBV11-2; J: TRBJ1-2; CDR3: CASSLDNWLGGTF; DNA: TGTGCCAGCAGCTTAGATAATTGGTTGGGGGGCACCTTC
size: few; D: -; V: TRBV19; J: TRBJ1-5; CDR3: CATGRGQGQPQHF; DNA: TGTGCCACAGGGCGGGGGCAAGGACAGCCCCAGCATTTT
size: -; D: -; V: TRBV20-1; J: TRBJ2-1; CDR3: CSARGPNEQFF; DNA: TGCAGTGCTAGAGGGCCCAATGAGCAGTTCTTC
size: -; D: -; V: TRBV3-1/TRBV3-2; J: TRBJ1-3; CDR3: CASEQSSGNTIYF; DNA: TGTGCCAGCGAACAGAGCTCTGGAAACACCATATATTTT
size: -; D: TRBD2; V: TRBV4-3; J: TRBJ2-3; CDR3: CASSQDGGLARTDTQYF; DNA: TGCGCCAGCAGCCAAGATGGGGGACTAGCGAGGACAGATACGCAGTATTTT
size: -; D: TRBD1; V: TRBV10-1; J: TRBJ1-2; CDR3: CASSDLDRAYGVYGYTF; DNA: TGCGCCAGCAGTGATCTGGACAGGGCATATGGGGTTTATGGCTACACCTTC
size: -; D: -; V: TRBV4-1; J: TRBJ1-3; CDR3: CASSSRGGDPSVSGNTIYF; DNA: TGCGCCAGCAGCTCCCGGGGAGGCGACCCTTCCGTCTCTGGAAACACCATATATTTT
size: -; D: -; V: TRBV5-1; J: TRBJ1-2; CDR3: CASSLEWRGRGYTF; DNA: TGCGCCAGCAGCTTGGAGTGGAGGGGAAGGGGCTACACCTTC
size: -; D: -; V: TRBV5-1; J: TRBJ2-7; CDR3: CASSLSGNTYEQYF; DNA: TGCGCCAGCAGCTTGTCCGGGAATACCTACGAGCAGTACTTC
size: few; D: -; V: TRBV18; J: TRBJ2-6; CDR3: CASSPSVRGTGANVLTF; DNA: TGTGCCAGCTCACCCTCCGTACGGGGTACTGGGGCCAACGTCCTGACTTTC
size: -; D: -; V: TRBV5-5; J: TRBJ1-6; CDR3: CASSLGTYDNSPLHF; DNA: TGTGCCAGCAGCTTGGGGACTTATGATAATTCACCCCTCCACTTT
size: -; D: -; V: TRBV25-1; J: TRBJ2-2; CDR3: CASHREATGELFF; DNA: TGTGCCAGCCACCGAGAGGCCACCGGGGAGCTGTTTTTT
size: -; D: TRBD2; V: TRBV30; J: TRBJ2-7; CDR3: CAWSVGHSGGEDEQYF; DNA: TGTGCCTGGAGTGTAGGTCATAGCGGGGGCGAAGACGAGCAGTACTTC
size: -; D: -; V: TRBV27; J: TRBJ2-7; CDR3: CASSLGIGTQTLDEQYF; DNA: TGTGCCAGCAGTTTAGGTATTGGCACCCAAACCCTCGACGAGCAGTACTTC
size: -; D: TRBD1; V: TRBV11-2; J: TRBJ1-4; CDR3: CASSSIDREEGEKLFF; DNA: TGTGCCAGCAGCTCCATCGACAGGGAGGAAGGCGAAAAACTGTTTTTT